This T cell receptor beta chain derives from a study of blood T cell repertoires in COVID-19 (dated by TCRdb to the early 2020s). About the investigation overall: Samples covering the acute and convalescent phases of COVID-19 were provided by collaborators in the United States, Italy and Spain. The repertoires were made available in a free public database intended to serve as a resource for research on the immune response to SARS-CoV-2. HLA class I and class II types, where available, came from metadata supplied by the sample provider rather than from assay-based typing. The material from the prospective study consisted of cDNA or gDNA derived from T cells, B-cell-depleted T cells, or PBMCs. A de-identified subject ID, COVID-19 status, age in years and sex were almost always included in the sample metadata. The samples were drawn from the first 160 participants of the ongoing ImmuneRACE study and from 1,254 subjects provided by 6 global collaborators. Subjects who had been exposed to COVID-19, were actively infected with it, or had recovered from it provided the deeply sampled blood TCRbeta repertoires that made up the dataset. General conclusions and limits of the study: How much clinical and demographic metadata was included differed by source and by participant, and the metadata was provided uncurated.

The immunoSEQ Assay, a bias-controlled multiplex PCR, was used to amplify TCRbeta CDR3 regions from genomic DNA. For the original study's pipeline: The number of nucleated cells in each sample was estimated by amplification of reference gene primers within the assay. Sequence reads were collapsed and filtered to measure the absolute abundance of every unique TCRbeta CDR3 rearrangement. Productive Simpson clonality was computed per sample as the square root of Simpson's diversity index over productive rearrangements. TCRdb limited this immuneACCESS table to in-frame rearrangements with V and J called. A share of clones is missing; checked studies link under half to unresolved V genes, and the rest is unexplained. The V and J calls and clone size were taken over from that table, and D and trimming were inferred from the DNA. The sample table lists almost 200,000 clones, 70% to 90% of them with a count of one. The ten biggest clones cover roughly 8.4% of the sample.

Enrolling through a virtual design, the prospective study's participants ranged in age from roughly 18 to 90 years and lived across 24 United States geographic areas. In the prospective study, cohorts were assigned on the basis of participant-reported clinical history obtained from a screening survey and a study questionnaire. Recovered participants in ImmuneRACE Cohort 3 were defined as having two consecutive negative NP/OP PCR tests, clearance from a healthcare professional, or resolution of symptoms. Mobile phlebotomists in the prospective study collected whole blood, serum and a nasopharyngeal or oropharyngeal swab from every participant. Additional blood draws and questionnaires over a roughly two-month period could optionally be provided by prospective study participants. Before DNA extraction, blood samples from the prospective study were shipped at room temperature or frozen. Counted from cysteine to phenylalanine, this CDR3 has 16 amino acids. Only the CDR3 part of the read is kept: 48 bases, read in frame from the first base. From V the trimming removes 1 base and from J it removes 3 bases, while the gene matches leave 7 bases of the junction unaccounted for. The CDR1 and CDR2 encoded by the germline V gene (reference sequence) are SEHNR and FQNEAQ.

As concerns this clone: Its binding antigen is unknown. Base quality data are lacking; no much larger clone is found one base away.

Recombination joined TRBV7-9 with TRBJ1-1, with 8 bases aligning to TRBD1. The sample comprised PBMCs or T cells enriched from blood (not recorded which). The receptor was isolated from a woman aged 18-29 years who had recovered from COVID-19. The DNA is TGTGCCAGCAGCTTAGAGGCAGGGGGCTGGGACACTGAAGCTTTCTTT. The resulting protein is CASSLEAGGWDTEAFF. With all but the CDR3 taken from the reference TRBV7-9 and TRBJ1-1 genes, the full variable domain is: DTGVSQNPRHKITKRGQNVTFRCDPISEHNRLYWYRQTLGQGPEFLTYFQNEAQLEKSRLLSDRFSAERPKGSFSTLEIQRTEQGDSAMYLCASSLEAGGWDTEAFFGQGTRLTVV.